Listed below are T cell receptor beta chains from one sample, sequenced in a study of shared clonotypes between healthy human individuals. Sequenced by immunoSEQ multiplex PCR; TCRdb stores in-frame clones only, minus some. The sample yields millions of clones, 85% to 95% seen once. Sequenced: naive CD8+ T cells from PBMCs. All receptors come from a man in his late teens or twenties in good health. Some clones in this sample may be carry-over from other donors' samples. Each CDR3 is given with its conserved first and last residue. The order of the fields is V gene, J gene, CDR3 protein.

TRBV2	TRBJ2-7	CASSALDLSYEQYF
TRBV4-1	TRBJ2-3	CASSQANIRHNGTDTQYF
TRBV9	TRBJ2-5	CASSVGGPQETQYF
TRBV9	TRBJ1-1	CASSVGALNTEAFF
TRBV5-5	TRBJ1-1	CASSLEDRVNTEAFF
TRBV7-9	TRBJ1-2	CASSSGGGAYGYTF
TRBV9	TRBJ1-2	CASSPPGQGALEYGYTF
TRBV9	TRBJ2-1	CASSSGVVPYNEQFF
TRBV27	TRBJ2-7	CASRAVGTGDYEQYF
TRBV5-1	TRBJ2-1	CASSLVTREEEQFF
TRBV4-3	TRBJ1-5	CASSQDASGGEGNQPQHF
TRBV7-8	TRBJ2-3	CASSLLRMGRRNSSTDTQYF
TRBV9	TRBJ2-3	CASSEGAGVRDTQYF
TRBV28	TRBJ2-4	CASSLTGAHIQYF
TRBV27	TRBJ2-1	CASSLSAGYIHNEQFF
TRBV19	TRBJ1-3	CASSWKKYSGNTIYF
TRBV7-6	TRBJ2-7	CASSLTSGSYEQYF
TRBV28	TRBJ2-7	CASSFPSRENEQYF
TRBV27	TRBJ2-2	CASSLIGGNTGELFF
TRBV19	TRBJ2-7	CASRSAGPYEQYF
TRBV19	TRBJ2-5	CASSMTGTQETQYF
TRBV5-1	TRBJ2-2	CASSLEGGGGGELFF
TRBV4-1	TRBJ2-3	CASSLGVDTQYF
TRBV2	TRBJ2-1	CASSEDGRFYNEQFF
TRBV7-9	TRBJ1-2	CASSLGQFNYGYTF
TRBV7-6	TRBJ2-3	CASSLDPGTPRETDTQYF
TRBV28	TRBJ2-5	CASSFQGRGETQYF
TRBV11-2	TRBJ2-1	CASSPHESGIANEQFF
TRBV28	TRBJ2-1	CASSHRRGGGTKTNNEQFF
TRBV2	TRBJ2-5	CASSDWTGRGKTQYF
TRBV9	TRBJ2-5	CASSRGGGGRETQYF
TRBV7-9	TRBJ1-1	CASSPKLYTEAFF
TRBV19	TRBJ2-7	CASSIGRGGHEQYF
TRBV19	TRBJ1-2	CASSIGRDGYTF
TRBV7-6	TRBJ1-2	CASSTTANYGYTF
TRBV6-1	TRBJ2-7	CASSEGGSSYEQYF
TRBV5-1	TRBJ2-2	CASSLTAGQGSTGELFF
TRBV27	TRBJ2-2	CASSLGGPGTGELFF
TRBV4-1	TRBJ1-2	CASSLSDGNAYGYTF
TRBV6-5	TRBJ2-2	CASSLDWNTGELFF
TRBV7-9	TRBJ1-2	CASSPGQNFGGYTF
TRBV29-1	TRBJ2-7	CSVEGLDGSYEQYF
TRBV5-6	TRBJ2-5	CASSLGGSAQETQYF
TRBV6-1	TRBJ2-7	CASSEVLAPSYEQYF
TRBV19	TRBJ2-3	CASSIVSLTTDTQYF
TRBV7-8	TRBJ1-2	CASSLAGTYGYTF
TRBV9	TRBJ2-5	CASSPPRGLAEETQYF
TRBV11-3	TRBJ2-1	CASSQRGAQGVHEQFF
TRBV27	TRBJ2-7	CARRPWDNAYEQYF
TRBV19	TRBJ2-6	CASSIVGGFGANVLTF
TRBV27	TRBJ1-2	CASSYSGVAYGYTF
TRBV4-3	TRBJ2-1	CASSQVPPELAGSYNEQFF
TRBV6-5	TRBJ2-7	CATASGESYEQYF